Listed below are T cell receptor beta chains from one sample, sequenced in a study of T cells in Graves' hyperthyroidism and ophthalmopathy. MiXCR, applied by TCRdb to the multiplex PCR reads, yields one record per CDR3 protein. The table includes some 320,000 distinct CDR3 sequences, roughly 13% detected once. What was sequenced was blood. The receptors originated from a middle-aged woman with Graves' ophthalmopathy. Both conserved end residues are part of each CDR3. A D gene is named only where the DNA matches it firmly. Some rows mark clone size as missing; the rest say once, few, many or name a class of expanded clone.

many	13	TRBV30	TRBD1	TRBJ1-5	CAWSVGTGRPQHF	TGTGCCTGGAGTGTGGGGACAGGGCGGCCCCAGCATTTT
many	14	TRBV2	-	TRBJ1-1	CASSVMKGNTEAFF	TGTGCCAGCAGTGTCATGAAGGGGAACACTGAAGCTTTCTTT
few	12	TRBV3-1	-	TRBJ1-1	CASSQKGTEAFF	TGTGCCAGCAGCCAAAAAGGGACAGAAGCTTTCTTT
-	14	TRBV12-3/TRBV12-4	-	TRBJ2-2	CASSLDTYTGELFF	TGTGCCAGCAGTTTAGACACCTACACCGGGGAGCTGTTTTTT
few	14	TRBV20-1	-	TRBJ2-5	CSARGAGAGETQYF	TGCAGTGCAAGAGGGGCTGGGGCCGGGGAGACCCAGTACTTC
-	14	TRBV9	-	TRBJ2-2	CASSVGPSYGELFF	TGTGCCAGCAGCGTAGGCCCTTCATACGGGGAGCTGTTTTTT
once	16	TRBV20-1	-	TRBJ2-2	CSASLFGNANTGELFF	TGCAGTGCTAGCTTGTTCGGGAACGCGAACACCGGGGAGCTGTTTTTT
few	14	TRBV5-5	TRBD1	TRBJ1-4	CASSPTGSNEKLFF	TGTGCCAGCAGCCCGACAGGGTCTAATGAAAAACTGTTTTTT
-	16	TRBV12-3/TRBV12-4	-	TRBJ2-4	CASSLEGEIAKNIQYF	TGTGCCAGCAGTTTAGAGGGAGAGATAGCCAAAAACATTCAGTACTTC
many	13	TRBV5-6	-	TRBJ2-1	CASSPTDSYEQFF	TGTGCCAGCAGCCCTACCGACTCCTATGAGCAGTTCTTC
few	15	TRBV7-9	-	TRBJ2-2	CASSLDGGPTGELFF	TGTGCCAGCAGCTTAGACGGGGGCCCCACCGGGGAGCTGTTTTTT
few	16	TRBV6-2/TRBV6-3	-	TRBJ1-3	CASTSLGVRPGNTIYF	TGTGCCAGCACCTCTCTGGGGGTCCGTCCTGGAAACACCATATATTTT
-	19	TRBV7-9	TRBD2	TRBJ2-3	CASSLQASGGPRGADTQYF	TGTGCCAGCAGCTTACAGGCTAGCGGGGGCCCCCGAGGAGCAGATACGCAGTATTTT
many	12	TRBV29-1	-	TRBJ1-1	CSVVQQNTEAFF	TGCAGCGTTGTACAGCAGAACACTGAAGCTTTCTTT
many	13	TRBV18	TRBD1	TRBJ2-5	CASSPTGVETQYF	TGTGCCAGCTCACCGACAGGGGTAGAGACCCAGTACTTC
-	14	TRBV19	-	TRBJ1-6	CASSIGGGRSPLHF	TGTGCCAGTAGTATAGGGGGGGGACGGTCACCCCTCCACTTT
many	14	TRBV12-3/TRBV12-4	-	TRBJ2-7	CASSFRLETYEQYF	TGTGCCAGCAGTTTTCGCCTCGAAACCTACGAGCAGTACTTC
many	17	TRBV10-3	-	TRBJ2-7	CAISETQGQTHSYEQYF	TGTGCCATCAGTGAGACCCAGGGTCAGACTCACTCCTACGAGCAGTACTTC
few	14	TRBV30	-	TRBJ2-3	CAWTTGTYTDTQYF	TGTGCCTGGACGACAGGAACGTACACAGATACGCAGTATTTT
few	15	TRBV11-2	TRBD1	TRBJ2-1	CASSFPGGPYNEQFF	TGTGCCAGCAGCTTTCCAGGGGGTCCCTACAATGAGCAGTTCTTC
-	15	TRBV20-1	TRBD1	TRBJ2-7	CSARKPGTGLYEQYF	TGCAGTGCTAGAAAACCCGGGACAGGGCTCTACGAGCAGTACTTC
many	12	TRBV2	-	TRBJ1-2	CASTTGFEGYTF	TGTGCCAGCACCACAGGGTTTGAAGGCTACACCTTC
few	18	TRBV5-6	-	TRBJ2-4	CASSLAKGLQLAKNIQYF	TGTGCCAGCAGCTTGGCCAAGGGTTTACAGCTAGCCAAAAACATTCAGTACTTC
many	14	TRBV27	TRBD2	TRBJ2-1	CASSLRLAGNEQFF	TGTGCCAGCAGTTTACGGCTAGCGGGTAATGAGCAGTTCTTC
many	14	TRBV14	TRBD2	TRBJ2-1	CASSRGLAVNEQFF	TGTGCCAGCAGCCGGGGACTAGCGGTTAATGAGCAGTTCTTC
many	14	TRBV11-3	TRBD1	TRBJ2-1	CASSSGQGTNEQFF	TGTGCCAGCAGCTCCGGACAGGGGACCAATGAGCAGTTCTTC
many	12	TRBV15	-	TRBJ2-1	CATSVGVNEQFF	TGTGCCACCAGCGTCGGGGTCAATGAGCAGTTCTTC
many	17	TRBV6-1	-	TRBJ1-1	CASSYVLGVGWNTEAFF	TGTGCCAGCAGCTACGTCCTGGGGGTAGGGTGGAACACTGAAGCTTTCTTT
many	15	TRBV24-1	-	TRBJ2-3	CATSDLPKGEDTQYF	TGTGCCACCAGTGATTTGCCCAAGGGGGAGGATACGCAGTATTTT
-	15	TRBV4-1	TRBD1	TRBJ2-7	CASSKGQGANYEQYF	TGCGCCAGCAGCAAGGGACAGGGGGCGAACTACGAGCAGTACTTC
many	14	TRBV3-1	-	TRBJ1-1	CASSQDRGGTEAFF	TGTGCCAGCAGCCAAGATAGGGGGGGCACTGAAGCTTTCTTT
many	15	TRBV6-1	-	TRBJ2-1	CASSSLQGGGNEQFF	TGTGCCAGCAGTAGCCTACAGGGGGGGGGCAATGAGCAGTTCTTC
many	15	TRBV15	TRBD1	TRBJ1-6	CATSREGQGNSPLHF	TGTGCCACCAGCAGAGAGGGACAGGGTAATTCACCCCTCCACTTT
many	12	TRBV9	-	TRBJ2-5	CASSPDGETQYF	TGTGCCAGCAGCCCGGACGGAGAGACCCAGTACTTC
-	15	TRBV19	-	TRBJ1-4	CASSEFPGLAEKLFF	TGTGCCAGTAGTGAATTTCCGGGGTTGGCTGAAAAACTGTTTTTT
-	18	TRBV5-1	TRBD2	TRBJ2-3	CASSLARASGGAKDTQYF	TGCGCCAGCAGCTTGGCTAGGGCTAGCGGGGGGGCAAAAGATACGCAGTATTTT
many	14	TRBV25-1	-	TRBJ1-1	CASSVLGGDTEAFF	TGTGCCAGCAGCGTATTGGGGGGGGACACTGAAGCTTTCTTT
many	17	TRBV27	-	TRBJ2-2	CASSFLSSMLDTGELFF	TGTGCCAGCAGTTTCCTCTCTTCGATGCTAGACACCGGGGAGCTGTTTTTT
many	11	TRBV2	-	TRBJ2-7	CASSSIYEQYF	TGTGCCAGCAGTAGCATCTACGAGCAGTACTTC
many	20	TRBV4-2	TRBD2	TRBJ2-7	CASSQDSRGLAGGRTYEQYF	TGTGCCAGCAGCCAAGACTCCAGGGGACTAGCGGGGGGCAGGACCTACGAGCAGTACTTC
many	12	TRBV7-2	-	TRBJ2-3	CASSLAGNTQYF	TGTGCCAGCAGCTTAGCGGGGAATACGCAGTATTTT